This T cell receptor (beta chain) was identified in a study of blood T cell repertoires in COVID-19. Sequenced by immunoSEQ multiplex PCR; TCRdb stores in-frame clones only, minus some. The sample consists of about 140,000 clones, approximately 87% of them appearing once. This CDR3 comprises 13 residues. Germline V CDR1 and CDR2: SGHNT, YYREEE (reference sequence). V was cut by 4 bases and J by 5 bases, with 9 bases left in between. Sequencing was carried out using peripheral blood. The chain joins TRBV5-4 to TRBJ2-2; D uncertain. This receptor was obtained from a woman between 40 and 50 years old with acute or convalescent COVID-19. The CDR3 is CASSLSVTGELFF. The CDR3 nucleotides are TGTGCCAGCAGCCTCTCAGTGACCGGGGAGCTGTTTTTT.